The 23 T cell receptor beta chains in this list originate from one sample, sequenced in a study of cytomegalovirus exposure and HLA in healthy donors. The PCR ran on 60 Vbeta and 13 Jbeta primers. Profiling relied on immunoSEQ multiplex PCR, and the TCRdb table lists in-frame clones only, not all of them. The sample has some 130,000 clones, about 83% seen once; the top ten hold 1% to 1.5%. The source material was PBMCs. These receptors were collected from a girl under 10 years old in good health and CMV-seronegative.

The rearrangement uses TRBV30 and TRBJ2-3; D is uncertain. Germline CDR1 GTSNPN, CDR2 SVGIG (reference sequence). The CDR3 contains 11 residues. The V end lost 2 bases, the J end lost 3 bases, and 3 bases lay between the germline ends. CDR3 coding DNA: TGTGCCTGGAGTTCAACAGATACGCAGTATTTT. It yields the protein CAWSSTDTQYF. The whole variable domain, filled in from reference TRBV30 and TRBJ2-3, reads SQTIHQWPATLVQPVGSPLSLECTVEGTSNPNLYWYRQAAGRGLQLLFYSVGIGQISSEVPQNLSASRPQDRQFILSSKKLLLSDSGFYLCAWSSTDTQYFGPGTRLTVL.

Details on this clone: At one of its ends the junction is not consistent with the germline gene, which may arise from a read error. The chain joins TRBV7-7 to TRBJ2-5; D is unresolved. CDR3 length: 15 amino acids. Germline loops: CDR1 SSHAT, CDR2 FNYEAQ (reference sequence). The CDR3 nucleotides are TGTGCTAGCAGCAGCTCGTTTGAGGTCCAAGAGACCCAGTACTTC. This translates into CASSSSFEVQETQYF.

The CDR3 DNA is TGTGCCAGCAGCCCATTAGCGGGGAGCACAGATACGCAGTATTTT. Its protein is CASSPLAGSTDTQYF. The chain carries TRBV5-6 and TRBJ2-3, with 8 bases identical to TRBD2. With 4 bases clipped from V and 0 bases from J, the junction kept 4 bases outside the gene matches. This CDR3 comprises 15 residues. Per the germline V gene, CDR1 is SGHDT and CDR2 is YYEEEE.

This chain connects TRBV4-2 to TRBJ2-5; 9 positions match TRBD2. CDR3 length: 18 residues. Per the germline V gene, CDR1 is LGHNA and CDR2 is YNFKEQ. V was pared by 3 bases and J by 2 bases, with 13 bases of the junction left unmatched. In DNA, the CDR3 is TGTGCCAGCAGCCACCAGCGCGTAATAGCGGGGGATCAAGAGACCCAGTACTTC. It translates to CASSHQRVIAGDQETQYF.

This sequence joins TRBV6-4 and TRBJ1-5; 9 nucleotides agree with TRBD1. The CDR3 spans 15 residues. Germline assignment: CDR1 MRHNA and CDR2 SNTAGT. Unmatched junction bases numbered 1, after V lost 3 bases and J lost 1 base. The CDR3 DNA follows: TGTGCCAGCAGTGAAACAGGGGGCAGCAATCAGCCCCAGCATTTT. This gives the protein CASSETGGSNQPQHF.

This rearrangement joins TRBV21-1 to TRBJ2-6; the DNA was not used to check the table's D call, TRBD2. TRBV21-1 is a pseudogene segment. This CDR3 region has 17 residues. CDR3 in DNA: TGTGCCAGCAGGGAGACTAGCGGCTCTTCTGGGGCCAACGTCCTGACTTTC. It specifies CASRETSGSSGANVLTF.

The chain has TRBV11-2 and TRBJ1-4; D gene unclear. The germline V gene has CDR1 SGHAT and CDR2 FQNNGV. V lost 1 base and J lost 4, with 7 bases in between. The CDR3 runs 14 residues. The CDR3 region is CASSLGQNNEKLFF. Written as DNA, the CDR3 is TGTGCCAGCAGCTTAGGTCAAAATAATGAAAAACTGTTTTTT.

The chain has TRBV27 and TRBJ2-2; D perhaps matches TRBD1 (6 bases). The germline V gene has CDR1 MNHEY and CDR2 SMNVEV (reference sequence). V was trimmed by 11 bases and J by 1 base, leaving 11 bases between them. There are 13 residues in the CDR3. The CDR3: CASEGVNTGELFF. CDR3 in DNA: TGTGCCTCTGAGGGGGTGAACACCGGGGAGCTGTTTTTT.

This clone was seen only once. This rearrangement joins TRBV7-9 to TRBJ2-7; D is unresolved. This CDR3 is built from 17 residues. CDR1 is SEHNR, CDR2 FQNEAQ, per germline (reference sequence). V was trimmed by 1 base and J by 6 bases, leaving 22 bases between them. Here the CDR3 DNA reads TGTGCCAGCAGCTTAGAAGTAGTTACCGCCAATGCTGCCGAGCAGTACTTC. Amino acid sequence: CASSLEVVTANAAEQYF.

The V and J genes are TRBV7-2 and TRBJ1-5; D might be TRBD1 (6 bases). This CDR3 contains 15 residues. V was cut by 1 base and J by 2 bases, with 9 bases left in between. Germline V CDR1 and CDR2: SGHTA, FQGNSA. CDR3 bases: TGTGCCAGCAGCTTAGTGTCAGGGGGCAATCAGCCCCAGCATTTT. It is translated as CASSLVSGGNQPQHF.

The V and J genes are TRBV5-4 and TRBJ2-2; TRBD1 aligns across 11 bases. The CDR3 sequence is 16 residues long. V was pared by 4 bases and J by 4 bases, with 6 bases of the junction left unmatched. Per germline, CDR1 SGHNT and CDR2 YYREEE (reference sequence). The DNA of the CDR3 is TGTGCCAGCAGCCCCTTAGGGACAGGGGGCACCGGGGAGCTGTTTTTT. This translates into CASSPLGTGGTGELFF.

The chain recombines TRBV28 with TRBJ2-5, with a weak D call TRBD1 (5 bases). V shed 10 bases and J shed 5 bases, with 20 bases lying between them. Germline assignment: CDR1 MDHEN and CDR2 SYDVKM. The CDR3 is 14 amino acids. CDR3 residues: CATNPAGLSETQYF. In nucleotides, the CDR3 is TGTGCCACCAACCCGGCAGGGTTAAGCGAGACCCAGTACTTC.

The chain recombines TRBV9 with TRBJ1-2, with 7 positions matching TRBD1. There are 12 residues in the CDR3. Looked up from germline, CDR1 is SGDLS and CDR2 is YYNGEE. The V segment lost 3 bases and the J segment 7 bases; nucleotides outside the gene matches: 3. In DNA form, the CDR3 reads TGTGCCAGCAGCGGGGCAGGGGGTGGCTACACCTTC. It yields the protein CASSGAGGGYTF.

The rearrangement links TRBV7-2 to TRBJ1-1, with a weak D call TRBD1 (5 bases). This CDR3 has 13 amino acids. CDR1 is SGHTA, CDR2 FQGNSA, per germline. The ends were cut back, 10 bases at V and 6 bases at J, with 18 bases in the middle. The DNA for the CDR3 is TGTGCCACCGCTTTCGGGAGGGGCGCTGAAGCTTTCTTT. Protein sequence: CATAFGRGAEAFF.

This clone was seen only once. The CDR3 DNA reads as TGTGCCAGCAGCGTACATACTAGCGGGGGGTCCTACAATGAGCAGTTCTTC. As protein: CASSVHTSGGSYNEQFF. This chain uses TRBV9 with TRBJ2-1; 12 bases match TRBD2. Germline trimming cut 1 base from V and 1 base from J; bases unmatched to any gene: 3. The CDR3 runs 17 residues. From germline, CDR1 is SGDLS and CDR2 YYNGEE.

V and J are TRBV2 and TRBJ2-1; 9 bases line up with TRBD2. The CDR3 is 15 amino acids. The junction had 11 bases not matched to a gene; V was cut back by 5 bases and J by 9 bases. Germline assignment: CDR1 SNHLY and CDR2 FYNNEI. CDR3 residues: CASSKEAGGLTEQFF. CDR3 in DNA: TGTGCCAGCAGTAAGGAGGCGGGAGGGTTGACTGAGCAGTTCTTC.

The V gene is TRBV29-1, the J gene TRBJ1-6; 8 bases fit TRBD1. CDR3 length equals 14 residues. Per the germline V gene, CDR1 is SQVTM and CDR2 is ANQGSEA. V gave up 1 base and J gave up 10 bases; unmatched junction bases: 6. CDR3 sequence reads: CSVEVGQVQSPLHF. The CDR3 coding sequence is TGCAGCGTTGAAGTGGGACAGGTTCAGTCACCCCTCCACTTT.

The gene calls are TRBV6-5 and TRBJ2-7, with D perhaps TRBD1 (5 bases). Germline V gene data show CDR1 as MNHEY and CDR2 as SVGAGI. The CDR3 runs 16 residues. V was cut by 2 bases and J by 0 bases, with 14 bases left in between. The DNA for the CDR3 is TGTGCCAGCAGTTACGGTGGGGCAGGTAGCTCCTACGAGCAGTACTTC. It is translated as CASSYGGAGSSYEQYF.

The V and J genes are TRBV27 and TRBJ2-7; 7 bases fit TRBD2. Germline V lookup: CDR1 MNHEY, CDR2 SMNVEV (reference sequence). With 2 bases clipped from V and 3 bases from J, the junction kept 7 bases outside the gene matches. This CDR3 contains 15 residues. CDR3 sequence (DNA): TGTGCCAGCAGTTTACGCGGCGGGAGTCTCTACGAGCAGTACTTC. It codes for CASSLRGGSLYEQYF.

The V gene is TRBV10-1, the J gene TRBJ2-3; tentatively, D is TRBD2 (6 bases). The CDR3 totals 16 residues. Germline loops: CDR1 WNHNN, CDR2 SYGVQD (reference sequence). V was trimmed by 6 bases and J by 0 bases, leaving 16 bases between them. DNA of the CDR3: TGCGCCAGCAGGGGATGCGGGGAGGTGAGCACAGATACGCAGTATTTT. Translating gives CASRGCGEVSTDTQYF.

This clone is a singleton in its sample. This rearrangement joins TRBV7-7 to TRBJ2-3, with D uncertain. This CDR3 comprises 13 residues. Germline values: CDR1 SSHAT, CDR2 FNYEAQ (reference sequence). With 5 bases removed from V and 4 bases from J, the gap between germline ends came to 10 bases. The CDR3 here is CASSRTTADTQYF. The CDR3 region has the DNA TGTGCCAGCAGCCGAACCACGGCAGATACGCAGTATTTT.

This chain connects TRBV19 to TRBJ2-3; D is undetermined. The CDR3 has 12 amino acids. The V gene lost 4 bases and the J gene lost 3 bases, with 5 bases spanning the gap. Germline V gene sequence: CDR1 LNHDA, CDR2 SQIVND (reference sequence). The CDR3 region has the DNA TGTGCCAGTAGTAGAGGTACAGATACGCAGTATTTT. Translated: CASSRGTDTQYF.

The rearrangement joins TRBV9 to TRBJ2-7; 9 nucleotides match TRBD2. With 4 bases clipped from V and 3 bases from J, the junction kept 11 bases outside the gene matches. Per the germline V gene, CDR1 is SGDLS and CDR2 is YYNGEE. CDR3 size: 16 residues. The CDR3 protein is CASSTRVAGAFYEQYF. The CDR3 nucleotides are TGTGCCAGCAGCACAAGGGTAGCGGGAGCGTTCTACGAGCAGTACTTC.